Presented here are 8 T cell receptor beta chains from one specimen sequenced in a study of OX40 agonist ivuxolimab in advanced cancers. Here immunoSEQ multiplex PCR was the method, and the copy in TCRdb shows in-frame clones only, minus some. Among 75,000 to 100,000 clones listed, approximately 91% were seen once. Sequenced material: CD4+ or CD8+ T cells sorted from blood, taken in a trial of the OX40 agonist ivuxolimab. The receptors originated from an adult with an advanced solid tumor such as melanoma, head and neck, liver or kidney cancer.

This clone is a singleton in its sample. This chain joins TRBV5-6 and TRBJ1-5; D is possibly TRBD1 (6 bases). Trimming stripped 4 bases from V and 4 bases from J, with 15 bases between. CDR3 length: 15 residues. Germline CDR1 reads SGHDT; CDR2 reads YYEEEE. CDR3: CASSPWGAGNQPQHF. CDR3 coding DNA: TGTGCCAGCAGCCCCTGGGGGGCAGGGAATCAGCCCCAGCATTTT.

The chain links TRBV11-2 to TRBJ1-1; no firm D call. Germline CDR1 SGHAT, CDR2 FQNNGV. CDR3 size: 13 residues. V was trimmed by 4 bases and J by 8 bases, leaving 14 bases between them. The CDR3 nucleotides read TGTGCCAGCAGCTCGTCCCTATCGAAAGAAGCTTTCTTT. Its translation is CASSSSLSKEAFF.

For this clone: One end of the junction does not line up with germline, which may come from a read error. The V gene is TRBV13, the J gene TRBJ2-1; 14 bases align to TRBD2. The CDR3 length is 17 residues. The V gene's germline CDR1 is PRHDT and CDR2 FYEKMQ (reference sequence). The CDR3 sequence: CASSLGTSGRTYNEQFF. The CDR3 DNA is TGTGCCAGCAGCCTAGGGACTAGCGGGAGAACTTACAATGAGCAGTTCTTC.

This chain links TRBV9 with TRBJ2-1; 9 nucleotides line up with TRBD1. The V segment lost 4 bases and the J segment 2 bases; nucleotides outside the gene matches: 1. Germline V lookup: CDR1 SGDLS, CDR2 YYNGEE. This CDR3 has 14 amino acids. CDR3 region: CASSRDRAYNEQFF. The CDR3 region has the DNA TGTGCCAGCAGCCGGGACAGGGCCTACAATGAGCAGTTCTTC.

This clone was detected once. The rearrangement uses TRBV25-1 and TRBJ1-2; tentative D call: TRBD1 (5 bases). The CDR3 totals 12 residues. Looked up from germline, CDR1 is MGHDK and CDR2 is SYGVNS. V lost 3 bases and J 8 bases, leaving 10 bases between the germline ends. CDR3 DNA: TGTGCCAGCAGTGAGGGGCCTGGCGGCTACACCTTC. Protein sequence: CASSEGPGGYTF.

The rearrangement joins TRBV2 to TRBJ2-1; no reliable D call. CDR3 length: 14 residues. V was trimmed by 6 bases and J by 6 bases, leaving 15 bases between them. Germline V gene sequence: CDR1 SNHLY, CDR2 FYNNEI. CDR3 sequence (DNA): TGTGCCAGCAGCGAGGTTACGGTTGGCAATGAGCAGTTCTTC. The encoded protein is CASSEVTVGNEQFF.

The chain uses TRBV9 and TRBJ1-1; weak D call: TRBD1 (6 bases). Deletions cut 3 bases from V and 2 bases from J, with 20 bases between. Germline V gene sequence: CDR1 SGDLS, CDR2 YYNGEE. The CDR3 covers 17 residues. The CDR3 sequence: CASSATGRGVFNTEAFF. In DNA form, the CDR3 reads TGTGCCAGCAGCGCCACAGGGCGAGGTGTTTTTAACACTGAAGCTTTCTTT.

This clone was detected a few times. The chain couples TRBV19 to TRBJ2-3; 8 nucleotides match TRBD2. The length of the CDR3 is 17 residues. The J segment lost 5 bases and the V segment lost 6 bases, leaving 16 bases of the junction unmatched. Looked up from germline, CDR1 is LNHDA and CDR2 is SQIVND (reference sequence). CDR3 bases: TGTGCCAGTAGACCTGTAACTAGCGGAGAGGACCTAGATACGCAGTATTTT. Its protein is CASRPVTSGEDLDTQYF.